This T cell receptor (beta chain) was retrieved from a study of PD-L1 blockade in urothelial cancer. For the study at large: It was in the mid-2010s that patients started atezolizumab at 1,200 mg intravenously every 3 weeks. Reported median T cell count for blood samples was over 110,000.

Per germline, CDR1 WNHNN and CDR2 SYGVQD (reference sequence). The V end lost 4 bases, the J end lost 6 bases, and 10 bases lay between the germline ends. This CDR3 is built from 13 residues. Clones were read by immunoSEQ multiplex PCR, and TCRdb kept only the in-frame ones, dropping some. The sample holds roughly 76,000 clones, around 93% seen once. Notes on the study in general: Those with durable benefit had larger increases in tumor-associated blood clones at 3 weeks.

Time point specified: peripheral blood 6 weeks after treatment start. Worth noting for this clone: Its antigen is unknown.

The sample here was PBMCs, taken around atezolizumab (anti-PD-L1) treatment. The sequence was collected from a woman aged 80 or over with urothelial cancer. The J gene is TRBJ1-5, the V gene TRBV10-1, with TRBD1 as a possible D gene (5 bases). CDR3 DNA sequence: TGCGCCAGCAGTGTAGGGGTCACTCAGCCCCAGCATTTT. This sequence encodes CASSVGVTQPQHF.